The table lists the clone carrying this TCR beta chain with a count of one. Repertoires were generated with immunoSEQ multiplex PCR, while TCRdb's copy carries only in-frame clones and drops some. The data contain around 85,000 clones, about 88% of them singletons. The sample belongs to a study of control samples from healthy donors and cancer patients. CDR3 length: 14 residues. V lost 6 bases and J lost 5; bases outside the gene matches: 6. Germline V CDR1 and CDR2: LNHDA, SQIVND (reference sequence). What was sequenced was blood. The sequence was collected from a woman aged 60-75 years in good health. V usage is TRBV19 and J usage is TRBJ2-5, with 10 bases lining up with TRBD1. CDR3 protein: CASRQTGGYETQYF. The DNA for the CDR3 is TGTGCCAGTAGGCAGACAGGGGGCTACGAGACCCAGTACTTC. Looking up the rest from reference TRBV19 and TRBJ2-5 gives the full variable domain: DGGITQSPKYLFRKEGQNVTLSCEQNLNHDAMYWYRQDPGQGLRLIYYSQIVNDFQKGDIAEGYSVSREKKESFPLTVTSAQKNPTAFYLCASRQTGGYETQYFGPGTRLLVL.